These 25 T cell receptor beta chains share one sample of origin, sequenced in a study of post-analysis software for immune sequencing data. These receptors have no identified antigens. Unique molecular identifiers were carried by the TCR beta cDNA libraries. From the PCR reads, TCRdb called clonotypes with MiXCR, one entry per CDR3 protein. The repertoire holds about 820,000 distinct CDR3 sequences, with under 70% as singletons. Study observations and caveats: A handful of TRBV segments appeared more often in patients than in controls, and TRBV5-6, TRBV5-1 and TRBV20-1 were among these.

The sequenced material came from blood. The receptors originated from a girl aged 5-17 years with multiple sclerosis.

This rearrangement joins TRBV3-1 to TRBJ2-7; D gene uncertain. The CDR3 sequence is 15 residues long. Germline-derived CDR1 and CDR2 are LGHDT and YNNKEL (reference sequence). The germline V and J ends were trimmed by 3 bases and 0 bases, with 12 bases remaining between them. The CDR3 protein is CASSHHQPGSYEQYF. The CDR3 DNA is TGTGCCAGCAGCCACCATCAACCGGGCTCCTACGAGCAGTACTTC.

The chain combines TRBV7-2 with TRBJ2-7, with D perhaps TRBD2 (6 bases). Between the trimmed V and J ends, which lost 0 bases and 0 bases, there was a span of 12 bases. The CDR3 runs to 16 residues. In germline, CDR1 is SGHTA, CDR2 FQGNSA. The DNA of the CDR3 is TGTGCCAGCAGCTTAGCGTCGACTAGACACTCCTACGAGCAGTACTTC. Amino acids: CASSLASTRHSYEQYF. Variable domain in full (rest from reference TRBV7-2 and TRBJ2-7): GAGVSQSPSNKVTEKGKDVELRCDPISGHTALYWYRQSLGQGLEFLIYFQGNSAPDKSGLPSDRFSAERTGGSVSTLTIQRTQQEDSAVYLCASSLASTRHSYEQYFGPGTRLTVT.

In its sample, this clonotype was seen a few times. The chain carries TRBV6-6 and TRBJ2-7; D unresolved. Germline-derived CDR1 and CDR2 are MNHNY and SVGAGI (reference sequence). CDR3 length equals 13 residues. V shed 6 bases and J shed 1 base, with 10 bases lying between them. This CDR3 is CASRAAASYEQYF. CDR3 bases: TGTGCCAGCAGGGCGGCGGCTTCCTACGAGCAGTACTTC.

This chain connects TRBV12-3 or TRBV12-4 to TRBJ2-7, with D possibly being TRBD2 (6 bases). Between the trimmed V and J ends, which lost 8 bases and 0 bases, there was a span of 11 bases. The CDR3 has 13 residues. CDR3 nucleotides: TGTGCCAGCGGGACTTCCAGCTCCTACGAGCAGTACTTC. The encoded protein is CASGTSSSYEQYF.

The rearrangement uses TRBV28 and TRBJ1-2, with a tentative D call TRBD1 (6 bases). CDR3 length: 14 residues. Germline CDR1 MDHEN, CDR2 SYDVKM. V dropped 3 bases and J dropped 4 bases, with 12 bases sitting between them. CDR3 bases: TGTGCCAGCAGTTTTGGGGGGCGCGGCTATGGCTACACCTTC. This sequence encodes CASSFGGRGYGYTF.

The chain joins TRBV18 to TRBJ2-1; TRBD2 matches at 9 bases. V was clipped by 3 bases and J by 4 bases; unmatched bases: 25. Germline V CDR1 and CDR2: KGHSH, LQKENI. CDR3 length equals 22 residues. The CDR3 region has the DNA TGTGCCAGCTCACCTTGGTCTCGGTCCAGCGGGGGGCCAGGCGAGGCATACAATGAGCAGTTCTTC. Translating it yields CASSPWSRSSGGPGEAYNEQFF. The variable domain in full, with the rest retrieved from reference TRBV18 and TRBJ2-1, is NAGVMQNPRHLVRRRGQEARLRCSPMKGHSHVYWYRQLPEEGLKFMVYLQKENIIDESGMPKERFSAEFPKEGPSILRIQQVVRGDSAAYFCASSPWSRSSGGPGEAYNEQFFGPGTRLTVL.

This clonotype has a single count. In DNA form, the CDR3 reads TGTGCCAGCAGTTACGAGGGACAGGGGGCAATCGAGCAGTACTTC. Its protein product is CASSYEGQGAIEQYF. The gene calls are TRBV6-6 and TRBJ2-7; 12 nucleotides line up with TRBD1. Germline V gives CDR1 MNHNY, CDR2 SVGAGI (reference sequence). The CDR3 contains 15 residues. V dropped 2 bases and J dropped 6; count of bases not matched to a gene: 5.

This clonotype showed up many times. This chain connects TRBV5-1 to TRBJ2-7; tentatively, D is TRBD1 (7 bases). Germline values: CDR1 SGHRS, CDR2 YFSETQ. This CDR3 spans 16 amino acids. Trimming left V 0 bases short and J 9 bases short, with 22 bases between. CDR3 residues: CASSLGTGNLRGLQYF. The CDR3 bases are TGCGCCAGCAGCTTGGGGACAGGCAACCTTCGGGGGTTGCAGTACTTC.

This clonotype appeared a few times. V is TRBV7-3 and J is TRBJ2-3; D is unclear. Trimming took off 6 bases at V and 5 bases at J, with 9 bases between the two ends. Looked up from germline, CDR1 is SGHTA and CDR2 is FQGTGA. This CDR3 spans 12 amino acids. DNA for the CDR3: TGTGCCAGCAGAGGGCCGGGAGATACGCAGTATTTT. Amino acid sequence: CASRGPGDTQYF.

This clonotype is a singleton in its sample. The V gene is TRBV4-2, the J gene TRBJ1-3, with a tentative D call TRBD1 (6 bases). Trimming removed 6 bases at V and 0 bases at J, with 18 bases between. CDR1 and CDR2 (germline): LGHNA, YNFKEQ. The CDR3 covers 17 residues. The CDR3 protein is CASSSTTGINSGNTIYF. Written as DNA, the CDR3 is TGTGCCAGCAGTTCGACGACAGGTATTAACTCTGGAAACACCATATATTTT.

The chain combines TRBV15 with TRBJ2-1; D is uncertain. Germline CDR1 is LNHNV and CDR2 is YYDKDF (reference sequence). The CDR3 covers 14 residues. Trimming removed 0 bases from V and 3 bases from J, with 6 bases in between. The chain's CDR3 is CATSREWGYNEQFF. The DNA for the CDR3 is TGTGCCACCAGCAGAGAATGGGGCTACAATGAGCAGTTCTTC.

V usage is TRBV5-5 and J usage is TRBJ1-2; 12 bases map to TRBD1. This CDR3 comprises 13 residues. Germline CDR1 reads SGHKS; CDR2 reads YYEKEE (reference sequence). The junction had 3 bases not matched to a gene; V was cut back by 9 bases and J by 3 bases. The CDR3 here is CATGTGGDYGYTF. The CDR3 DNA reads TGTGCCACCGGGACAGGGGGCGACTATGGCTACACCTTC.

This clonotype was observed a few times. V and J are TRBV20-1 and TRBJ1-1, with D unclear. Per the germline V gene, CDR1 is DFQATT and CDR2 is SNEGSKA (reference sequence). The CDR3 totals 14 residues. Trimming stripped 0 bases from V and 0 bases from J, with 8 bases between. This chain's CDR3 is CSARDPHMNTEAFF. CDR3 DNA: TGCAGTGCTAGAGATCCGCACATGAACACTGAAGCTTTCTTT.

The chain joins TRBV6-5 to TRBJ1-1; D is ambiguous. The CDR3 runs to 15 residues. Germline lookup yields CDR1 MNHEY and CDR2 SVGAGI. V shed 0 bases and J shed 0 bases, with 8 bases lying between them. CDR3 DNA sequence: TGTGCCAGCAGTTACTCGGCGGTCATGAACACTGAAGCTTTCTTT. This codes for CASSYSAVMNTEAFF.

This sequence joins TRBV20-1 and TRBJ2-1, with 8 bases that match TRBD2. The CDR3 covers 17 residues. CDR1 is DFQATT and CDR2 is SNEGSKA in the germline V gene (reference sequence). V shed 0 bases and J 2 bases; nucleotides not matched to a gene: 9. CDR3 in DNA: TGCAGTGCTAGAGAAGCCTTAGCGGGGTGGACCTACAATGAGCAGTTCTTC. Protein: CSAREALAGWTYNEQFF.

This clonotype was picked up a small number of times. This sequence joins TRBV29-1 and TRBJ2-7; D not resolved. Deletions cut 3 bases from V and 0 bases from J, with 9 bases between. The CDR3 is made up of 13 amino acids. The germline gives CDR1 SQVTM, CDR2 ANQGSEA. The CDR3 loop reads CSVDRQDSYEQYF. Written as DNA, the CDR3 is TGCAGCGTTGATCGGCAGGACTCCTACGAGCAGTACTTC.

This clonotype was found a few times. The rearrangement uses TRBV10-3 and TRBJ2-3, with a weak D call TRBD1 (6 bases). Germline-derived CDR1 and CDR2 are ENHRY and SYGVKD. The CDR3 totals 17 residues. Trimming pared 5 bases from V and 2 bases from J, leaving 20 bases between. DNA of the CDR3: TGTGCCATCAGTCAATTCTATTCGGGACACCTCACAGATACGCAGTATTTT. This encodes CAISQFYSGHLTDTQYF.

Regarding this clonotype: Compared with germline, one end of the junction differs, possibly owing to a read error. The V call is TRBV5-1, the J call TRBJ2-7; TRBD1 matches 8 bases. Germline CDR1 SGHRS, CDR2 YFSETQ. The CDR3 is 15 amino acids. The CDR3 nucleotides are TGTGCCAGCAGTTTGGCAGGGGGCGGCTCCTACGAGCAGTACTTC. Protein sequence: CASSLAGGGSYEQYF.

This clonotype has just a few counts. As DNA, the CDR3 is TGCAGCGTTGCTACTGACAGGGCCTACGAGCAGTACTTC. This sequence encodes CSVATDRAYEQYF. This chain connects TRBV29-1 to TRBJ2-7, with 7 bases identical to TRBD1. The V gene end was trimmed by 4 bases and the J gene end by 2 bases; junction bases not matched to a gene: 5. The CDR3 sequence is 13 residues long. The germline V gene encodes CDR1 SQVTM and CDR2 ANQGSEA.

This chain links TRBV20-1 with TRBJ2-1; unclear D gene. Germline-derived CDR1 and CDR2 are DFQATT and SNEGSKA (reference sequence). Trimming took 3 bases from V and 6 from J, leaving 6 bases between them. The CDR3 runs 11 residues. DNA for the CDR3: TGCAGTGCTAGCCCCCTCAATGAGCAGTTCTTC. It is translated as CSASPLNEQFF.

The V call is TRBV4-1, the J call TRBJ2-5, with TRBD2 identical over 9 bases. The germline gives CDR1 MGHRA, CDR2 YSYEKL. There are 17 residues in the CDR3. J lost 2 bases, V lost 1 base, and 8 bases had no gene match. The chain's CDR3 is CASSQVVSGGGQETQYF. As DNA, the CDR3 is TGCGCCAGCAGCCAAGTCGTTAGCGGGGGTGGGCAAGAGACCCAGTACTTC.

The chain couples TRBV20-1 to TRBJ2-3; D unresolved. Germline lookup yields CDR1 DFQATT and CDR2 SNEGSKA (reference sequence). The V and J ends lost 4 bases and 6 bases respectively, with 5 bases between them. The CDR3 has 10 amino acids. CDR3 DNA sequence: TGCAGTGCTACAAGGGATACGCAGTATTTT. Its protein product is CSATRDTQYF.

This chain connects TRBV5-1 to TRBJ2-5; 9 bases map to TRBD1. CDR3 length: 14 amino acids. Looked up from germline, CDR1 is SGHRS and CDR2 is YFSETQ. V trimming: 4 bases; J trimming: 5 bases; junction bases outside the gene matches: 6. The CDR3 loop is CASSMGQGAETQYF. In DNA, the CDR3 is TGCGCCAGCAGCATGGGACAGGGTGCCGAGACCCAGTACTTC.

The rearrangement joins TRBV27 to TRBJ1-2, with a tentative D call TRBD1 (5 bases). V lost 5 bases, J lost 7 bases, and 23 bases lay in between. The germline V gene has CDR1 MNHEY and CDR2 SMNVEV (reference sequence). The CDR3 loop spans 16 amino acids. The CDR3 spells CASSPNRPGLPRGYTF. The CDR3 nucleotides read TGTGCCAGCAGTCCAAACCGTCCGGGACTCCCTCGTGGCTACACCTTC.

This clonotype was seen only a few times. The chain couples TRBV7-9 to TRBJ1-2; possible D gene TRBD1, 5 bases. V lost 4 bases and J 2 bases, leaving 8 bases between the germline ends. The germline gives CDR1 SEHNR, CDR2 FQNEAQ (reference sequence). The CDR3 runs 13 residues. CDR3 loop: CASSSDTNYGYTF. Written as DNA, the CDR3 is TGTGCCAGCAGCTCGGACACGAACTATGGCTACACCTTC. Variable domain in full (rest from reference TRBV7-9 and TRBJ1-2): DTGVSQNPRHKITKRGQNVTFRCDPISEHNRLYWYRQTLGQGPEFLTYFQNEAQLEKSRLLSDRFSAERPKGSFSTLEIQRTEQGDSAMYLCASSSDTNYGYTFGSGTRLTVV.